This T cell receptor beta chain was identified in a study of vaccination and CD4 T cells after COVID-19. The treatment is: approximately nine-day PBMC culture with coronavirus spike peptide pools or control peptides (ViraFEST assay). ViraFEST used peptide pools to expand antigen-specific T cells before TCR sequencing. In germline, CDR1 is SGDLS, CDR2 YYNGEE. V trimming: 3 bases; J trimming: 9 bases; junction bases outside the gene matches: 19. This CDR3 contains 18 residues. As to this clonotype: Its specificity is not known.

Sequencing of DNA taken from cultured CD4+ T cells relied on the Oncomine TCR Beta short-read assay. TCRdb used MiXCR to reprocess the PCR reads, holding one entry per CDR3 protein. The table has roughly 17,000 distinct CDR3 sequences, more than 50% seen once. Findings and caveats of the study: It was found that, in convalescent patients, 304 of 307 vaccine-specific clones were spike mono-reactive.

This chain connects TRBV9 to TRBJ2-1; 9 bases are a match to TRBD2. The sequence derives from a human donor who had recovered from COVID-19. Sequencing was carried out using CD4+ T cells from blood, cultured in vitro. The CDR3 nucleotides are TGTGCCAGCAGCGAGCCCCGAGGAGCGGGAGGTCGCTTTGGTGAGCAGTTCTTC. Translated, it gives CASSEPRGAGGRFGEQFF.